Following are 25 T cell receptor beta chains from one sample sequenced in a study of T cell repertoires in cytomegalovirus infection. MiXCR was run by TCRdb on the reads, yielding one entry per CDR3 protein. The profile shows some 300,000 distinct CDR3 sequences, around 10% of them singletons. Sequencing input: PBMCs. The receptors stem from a human donor in good health (CMV status not recorded). Some clones in this sample may be carry-over from other donors' samples.

This clonotype was recorded at least ten times. This chain uses TRBV12-3 or TRBV12-4 with TRBJ2-1; 12 bases are shared with TRBD2. V lost 6 bases to trimming and J lost 4 bases; unmatched junction nucleotides: 4. The CDR3 contains 15 residues. The CDR3 sequence: CASRLTSGGYNEQFF. The CDR3 region has the DNA TGTGCCAGCAGGTTAACTAGCGGGGGGTACAATGAGCAGTTCTTC.

This clonotype was picked up many times. V gene TRBV7-8 combines with J gene TRBJ2-3; no clear D gene. The V gene lost 5 bases and the J gene lost 3 bases, with 9 bases spanning the gap. Per the germline V gene, CDR1 is SGHVS and CDR2 is FQNEAQ. CDR3 size: 13 residues. In DNA form, the CDR3 reads TGTGCCAGCAGCCCCGGGCGGACAGATACGCAGTATTTT. This sequence encodes CASSPGRTDTQYF.

This clonotype was recorded at least ten times. The J gene is TRBJ2-7, the V gene TRBV20-1; TRBD1 aligns across 11 bases. This CDR3 contains 16 residues. V trimming: 0 bases; J trimming: 1 base; junction bases outside the gene matches: 5. Germline V gives CDR1 DFQATT, CDR2 SNEGSKA (reference sequence). This CDR3 is CSARDLGQGASYEQYF. Written as DNA, the CDR3 is TGCAGTGCTAGAGATCTTGGACAGGGGGCATCCTACGAGCAGTACTTC.

There are many counts of this clonotype. The V gene is TRBV7-9, the J gene TRBJ2-7; D ambiguous. Trimming took off 8 bases at V and 7 bases at J, with 15 bases between the two ends. This CDR3 comprises 12 residues. From germline, CDR1 is SEHNR and CDR2 FQNEAQ (reference sequence). The DNA for the CDR3 is TGTGCCAGCTCACCTCCTAACCGGGAGCAGTACTTC. It encodes CASSPPNREQYF.

This clonotype was observed at least ten times. The CDR3 here is CSARDSSNSPLHF. The CDR3 region has the DNA TGCAGTGCTAGAGATTCCAGTAATTCACCCCTCCACTTT. The chain has TRBV20-1 and TRBJ1-6; D unclear. Germline V gene data show CDR1 as DFQATT and CDR2 as SNEGSKA (reference sequence). The CDR3 contains 13 residues. V dropped 0 bases and J dropped 6 bases, with 6 bases sitting between them.

This clonotype was counted at least ten times. This chain uses TRBV12-5 with TRBJ1-5; no clear D gene. Germline CDR1 LGHNT, CDR2 FRNRAP. CDR3 length: 10 residues. The germline V and J ends were trimmed by 10 bases and 5 bases, with 6 bases remaining between them. Written as DNA, the CDR3 is TGTGCTAAGATAGATCAGCCCCAGCATTTT. Translation: CAKIDQPQHF.

This clonotype has ten or more counts. This sequence joins TRBV5-4 and TRBJ2-6; D unresolved. V was pared by 4 bases and J by 10 bases, with 6 bases between. The CDR3 is 11 amino acids. CDR1 SGHNT and CDR2 YYREEE come from the germline V gene (reference sequence). This CDR3 reads CASSLGNVLTF. Here the CDR3 DNA reads TGTGCCAGCAGCCTTGGGAACGTCCTGACTTTC.

This clonotype was detected many times. The CDR3 DNA sequence: TGTGCCAGCAGTTACTACCAGGGTGCAACTAATGAAAAACTGTTTTTT. It yields the protein CASSYYQGATNEKLFF. The V gene is TRBV6-5, the J gene TRBJ1-4, with a tentative D call TRBD1 (5 bases). Trimming removed 1 base at V and 0 bases at J, with 9 bases between. CDR1 is MNHEY, CDR2 SVGAGI, per germline. The length of the CDR3 is 16 residues.

This clonotype was observed a few times. This chain joins TRBV29-1 and TRBJ2-3; D is ambiguous. This CDR3 has 12 amino acids. Per the germline V gene, CDR1 is SQVTM and CDR2 is ANQGSEA. V was trimmed by 4 bases and J by 5 bases, leaving 10 bases between them. The CDR3 DNA is TGCAGCGTTGGCACCTTTGGAGATACGCAGTATTTT. Amino acids: CSVGTFGDTQYF.

This clonotype was seen ten or more times. J is TRBJ2-7 and V is TRBV12-3 or TRBV12-4; D uncertain. The ends were cut back, 0 bases at V and 4 bases at J, with 10 bases in the middle. The CDR3 spans 14 residues. In DNA form, the CDR3 reads TGTGCCAGCAGTTTAGCGGACGGACCATACGAGCAGTACTTC. Its protein is CASSLADGPYEQYF.

This clonotype was seen many times. The J gene is TRBJ2-6, the V gene TRBV7-8, with 9 bases identical to TRBD1. The junction had 6 bases not matched to a gene; V was cut back by 0 bases and J by 0 bases. Per germline, CDR1 SGHVS and CDR2 FQNEAQ. The length of the CDR3 is 19 residues. The CDR3 here is CASSLAGDRVRSGANVLTF. Written as DNA, the CDR3 is TGTGCCAGCAGCTTAGCGGGGGACAGGGTCCGCTCTGGGGCCAACGTCCTGACTTTC.

This clonotype was counted between two and nine times. V is TRBV5-5 and J is TRBJ2-3; D is undetermined. V lost 0 bases and J 5 bases, leaving 10 bases between the germline ends. Germline values: CDR1 SGHKS, CDR2 YYEKEE (reference sequence). This CDR3 contains 14 residues. CDR3 DNA sequence: TGTGCCAGCAGCTTGGTCCTGCCAGGAGATACGCAGTATTTT. Amino acid sequence: CASSLVLPGDTQYF. The full variable domain, in which reference TRBV5-5 and TRBJ2-3 provide the parts outside the CDR3, is DAGVTQSPTHLIKTRGQQVTLRCSPISGHKSVSWYQQVLGQGPQFIFQYYEKEERGRGNFPDRFSARQFPNYSSELNVNALLLGDSALYLCASSLVLPGDTQYFGPGTRLTVL.

V gene TRBV29-1 combines with J gene TRBJ1-1; D possibly corresponds to TRBD1 (6 bases). The CDR3 length is 15 residues. Germline CDR1 and CDR2: SQVTM and ANQGSEA. V was cut by 7 bases and J by 3 bases, with 21 bases left in between. The CDR3 bases are TGCAGCGCACCGTGGGGGGCTTCTGTTTACACTGAAGCTTTCTTT. Translating gives CSAPWGASVYTEAFF.

The table lists this clonotype with a few counts. The chain couples TRBV14 to TRBJ1-1; D perhaps matches TRBD1 (5 bases). The CDR3 is 12 amino acids. The germline gives CDR1 SGHDN, CDR2 FVKESK. V dropped 7 bases and J dropped 7 bases, with 13 bases sitting between them. CDR3 loop: CASTKGRSEAFF. As DNA, the CDR3 is TGTGCCAGCACCAAGGGGCGGAGTGAAGCTTTCTTT.

The chain joins TRBV29-1 to TRBJ2-3, with D possibly TRBD1 on 6 matching bases. The germline gives CDR1 SQVTM, CDR2 ANQGSEA. Between the trimmed V and J ends, which lost 6 bases and 2 bases, there was a span of 12 bases. CDR3 length: 13 amino acids. DNA for the CDR3: TGCAGCGTCAAGACAGGTCACACAGATACGCAGTATTTT. This gives the protein CSVKTGHTDTQYF.

There are many counts of this clonotype. The gene calls are TRBV4-2 and TRBJ2-7; 8 bases are a match to TRBD2. This CDR3 has 15 amino acids. Germline V gives CDR1 LGHNA, CDR2 YNFKEQ. V shed 0 bases, J shed 3 bases, and the junction held 4 bases outside the gene matches. CDR3 sequence (DNA): TGTGCCAGCAGCCAAGAACCCAGCGGGGGCTACGAGCAGTACTTC. It is translated as CASSQEPSGGYEQYF.

There are many counts of this clonotype. The genes are TRBV7-2 and TRBJ2-5, with a weak D call TRBD1 (5 bases). The CDR3 loop spans 15 amino acids. Trimming left V 2 bases short and J 4 bases short, with 14 bases between. Germline lookup yields CDR1 SGHTA and CDR2 FQGNSA. CDR3 sequence (DNA): TGTGCCAGCAGCTTAAGTGAAAGCAGGGCAGAGACCCAGTACTTC. Its translation is CASSLSESRAETQYF.

This clonotype was counted many times. This chain connects TRBV7-9 to TRBJ1-5, with 8 positions matching TRBD1. The CDR3 spans 17 residues. Germline V gene sequence: CDR1 SEHNR, CDR2 FQNEAQ (reference sequence). Unmatched junction bases numbered 12, after V lost 1 base and J lost 7 bases. The DNA for the CDR3 is TGTGCCAGCAGCTTAGGGGCGCTTGGGACAGGCCGGCAGCCCCAGCATTTT. Its translation: CASSLGALGTGRQPQHF. The full variable domain, rest sourced from reference TRBV7-9 and TRBJ1-5, is DTGVSQNPRHKITKRGQNVTFRCDPISEHNRLYWYRQTLGQGPEFLTYFQNEAQLEKSRLLSDRFSAERPKGSFSTLEIQRTEQGDSAMYLCASSLGALGTGRQPQHFGDGTRLSIL.

This clonotype showed up many times. The V and J genes are TRBV4-1 and TRBJ2-1, with TRBD1 as a possible D gene (5 bases). This CDR3 is 15 amino acids long. Germline CDR1 and CDR2: MGHRA and YSYEKL. V dropped 0 bases and J dropped 2 bases, with 8 bases sitting between them. DNA for the CDR3: TGCGCCAGCAGCCAAGACCTAGGGGCCTACAATGAGCAGTTCTTC. Translating gives CASSQDLGAYNEQFF.

This clonotype was recorded at least ten times. The chain has TRBV20-1 and TRBJ1-2; D gene unclear. CDR1 and CDR2 (germline): DFQATT, SNEGSKA (reference sequence). CDR3 length: 12 residues. Trimming removed 6 bases at V and 7 bases at J, with 15 bases between. The CDR3 protein is CSATNDQPGYTF. The CDR3 DNA follows: TGCAGTGCCACTAATGATCAACCTGGCTACACCTTC.

This clonotype was detected many times. The V gene is TRBV12-3 or TRBV12-4, the J gene TRBJ2-7; a weak D match, TRBD2 (5 bases). This CDR3 region has 12 residues. V lost 3 bases and J 5 bases, leaving 8 bases between the germline ends. CDR3 protein: CASSFPGNEQYF. CDR3 coding DNA: TGTGCCAGCAGTTTTCCGGGGAACGAGCAGTACTTC.

This clonotype was counted at least ten times. The rearrangement joins TRBV12-3 or TRBV12-4 to TRBJ1-1; TRBD1 aligns across 9 bases. This CDR3 comprises 13 residues. V lost 8 bases and J lost 4; bases outside the gene matches: 5. The CDR3: CASQGQGLTEAFF. DNA for the CDR3: TGTGCCAGCCAGGGACAGGGACTCACTGAAGCTTTCTTT.

This clonotype was seen many times. CDR3 bases: TGTGCCAGCAGAGGTACGTCGGGGCTCTATGGCTACACCTTC. Translating gives CASRGTSGLYGYTF. This chain connects TRBV28 to TRBJ1-2; D is possibly TRBD1 (5 bases). V was shortened by 6 bases and J by 4 bases, with 15 bases between the two germline ends. CDR1 and CDR2 from the germline V gene are MDHEN and SYDVKM. This CDR3 is built from 14 residues.

The rearrangement uses TRBV28 and TRBJ2-5; 8 nucleotides agree with TRBD1. The CDR3 sequence is 15 residues long. In germline, CDR1 is MDHEN, CDR2 SYDVKM. Trimming removed 2 bases from V and 4 bases from J; junction bases left unmatched: 6. The CDR3 DNA sequence: TGTGCCAGCAGTTTACCACAGGGGGTCGGAGAGACCCAGTACTTC. Translated, it gives CASSLPQGVGETQYF.

This clonotype was seen ten or more times. This chain uses TRBV5-1 with TRBJ1-2; 9 bases match TRBD1. The CDR3 runs 13 residues. Germline CDR1 and CDR2: SGHRS and YFSETQ. V shed 4 bases and J 8 bases; nucleotides not matched to a gene: 6. DNA of the CDR3: TGCGCCAGCAGCCCCTGGACAGGGGAAGGCTACACCTTC. Translating gives CASSPWTGEGYTF. Using reference TRBV5-1 and TRBJ1-2 for the parts outside the CDR3, the full variable domain is KAGVTQTPRYLIKTRGQQVTLSCSPISGHRSVSWYQQTPGQGLQFLFEYFSETQRNKGNFPGRFSGRQFSNSRSEMNVSTLELGDSALYLCASSPWTGEGYTFGSGTRLTVV.